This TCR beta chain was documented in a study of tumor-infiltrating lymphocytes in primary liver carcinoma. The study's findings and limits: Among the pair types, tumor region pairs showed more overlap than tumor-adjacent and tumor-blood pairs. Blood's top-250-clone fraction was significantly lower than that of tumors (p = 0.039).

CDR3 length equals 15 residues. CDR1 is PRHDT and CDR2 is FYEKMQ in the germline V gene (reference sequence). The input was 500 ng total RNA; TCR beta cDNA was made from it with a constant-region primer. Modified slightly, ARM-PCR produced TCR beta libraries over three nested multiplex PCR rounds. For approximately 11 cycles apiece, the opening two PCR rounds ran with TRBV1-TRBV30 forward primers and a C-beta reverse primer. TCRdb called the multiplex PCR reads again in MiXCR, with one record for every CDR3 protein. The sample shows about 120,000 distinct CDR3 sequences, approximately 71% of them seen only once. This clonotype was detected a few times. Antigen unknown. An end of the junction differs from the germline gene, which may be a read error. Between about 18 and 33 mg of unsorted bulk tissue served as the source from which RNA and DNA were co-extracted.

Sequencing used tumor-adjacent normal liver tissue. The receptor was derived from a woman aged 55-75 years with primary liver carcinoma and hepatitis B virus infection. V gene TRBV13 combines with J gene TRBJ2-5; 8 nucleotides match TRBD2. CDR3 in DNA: TGTGTCAGCAGCCCCTCGGGGGGGTACCAAGAGACCCAGTACTTC. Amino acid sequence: CVSSPSGGYQETQYF.